These 13 T cell receptor beta chains were sequenced from one sample in a study of shared clonotypes between healthy human individuals. Data came from immunoSEQ multiplex PCR; TCRdb stores just in-frame clones and leaves some out. Of about 560,000 clones in the sample, 70% to 80% were seen once. Sequencing was performed on PBMCs. The source is a woman aged 40 to 55 in good health. Some clones in this sample may be carry-over from other donors' samples.

The genes are TRBV27 and TRBJ1-5; 9 bases line up with TRBD1. The CDR3 consists of 18 residues. Losses at the gene ends were 5 bases for V and 0 bases for J; bases not matched to a gene: 11. Germline lookup yields CDR1 MNHEY and CDR2 SMNVEV (reference sequence). The chain's CDR3 is CASSPRTGVLGSNQPQHF. As DNA, the CDR3 is TGTGCCAGCAGTCCTCGGACAGGGGTCTTAGGTAGCAATCAGCCCCAGCATTTT.

This clone was observed a handful of times. The chain has TRBV30 and TRBJ1-4; D is undetermined. In germline, CDR1 is GTSNPN, CDR2 SVGIG (reference sequence). V lost 2 bases and J lost 4, with 11 bases in between. There are 14 residues in the CDR3. CDR3 protein: CAWSRQAINEKLFF. The CDR3 bases are TGTGCCTGGAGTCGGCAGGCGATTAATGAAAAACTGTTTTTT.

This chain uses TRBV2 with TRBJ1-1; a weak D match, TRBD1 (6 bases). The CDR3 is 15 residues long. In germline, CDR1 is SNHLY, CDR2 FYNNEI. The germline V and J ends were trimmed by 4 bases and 2 bases, with 14 bases remaining between them. CDR3 DNA: TGTGCCAGCAGTGGGACTAGGGGGATTAACACTGAAGCTTTCTTT. It is translated as CASSGTRGINTEAFF.

The chain is built from TRBV11-3 and TRBJ1-2; D not certain. V lost 2 bases and J 9 bases, leaving 13 bases between the germline ends. Germline CDR1 reads SGHNT; CDR2 reads YENEEA. The CDR3 has 13 amino acids. The CDR3 loop is CASSLKMGFSYTF. In DNA form, the CDR3 reads TGTGCCAGCAGCTTAAAAATGGGGTTTAGCTACACCTTC.

This clone was detected many times. The CDR3 DNA is TGTGCCAGCAGTGGCCGGGACAGTCGGCATCAGCCCCAGCATTTT. Translated: CASSGRDSRHQPQHF. This rearrangement joins TRBV6-6 to TRBJ1-5, with 7 positions matching TRBD1. Germline values: CDR1 MNHNY, CDR2 SVGAGI (reference sequence). This CDR3 comprises 15 residues. With V trimmed by 5 bases and J by 5 bases, 9 bases remained unmatched.

The V gene is TRBV7-9, the J gene TRBJ2-1, with 10 bases that match TRBD2. Germline values: CDR1 SEHNR, CDR2 FQNEAQ (reference sequence). V trimming: 4 bases; J trimming: 5 bases; junction bases outside the gene matches: 5. This CDR3 is 15 amino acids long. This chain's CDR3 is CASSYRTSGNNEQFF. CDR3 nucleotide sequence: TGTGCCAGCAGCTACCGGACTAGCGGTAACAATGAGCAGTTCTTC.

This rearrangement joins TRBV6-5 to TRBJ2-7; D is unclear. Trimming stripped 5 bases from V and 4 bases from J, with 12 bases between. CDR3 length: 13 amino acids. Germline V gene lookup returns CDR1 MNHEY and CDR2 SVGAGI. CDR3 DNA: TGTGCCAGCAGTCAACGGCTAGATTACGAGCAGTACTTC. It yields the protein CASSQRLDYEQYF.

This clone has just a few counts. J is TRBJ2-5 and V is TRBV28; TRBD2 is a possible D gene (6 bases). The length of the CDR3 is 15 residues. In germline, CDR1 is MDHEN, CDR2 SYDVKM. Deletions cut 2 bases from V and 3 bases from J, with 13 bases between. The CDR3 loop reads CASSLPGSGKETQYF. The CDR3 DNA reads as TGTGCCAGCAGTTTACCCGGGAGTGGTAAAGAGACCCAGTACTTC.

The chain has TRBV27 and TRBJ2-1; D is undetermined. The germline V gene has CDR1 MNHEY and CDR2 SMNVEV (reference sequence). This CDR3 has 13 residues. V was shortened by 2 bases and J by 4 bases, with 6 bases between the two germline ends. The CDR3 DNA reads as TGTGCCAGCAGTTTAAACAGATACAATGAGCAGTTCTTC. Translating it yields CASSLNRYNEQFF.

V is TRBV7-3 and J is TRBJ2-2, with a possible D match to TRBD1 (8 bases). This CDR3 has 16 residues. The germline V gene encodes CDR1 SGHTA and CDR2 FQGTGA. V dropped 4 bases and J dropped 5 bases, with 17 bases sitting between them. CDR3 nucleotides: TGTGCCAGCAGCTCCCGGACAGGGAGGGCGACCGGGGAGCTGTTTTTT. Residues: CASSSRTGRATGELFF. The whole variable domain, filled in from reference TRBV7-3 and TRBJ2-2, reads GAGVSQTPSNKVTEKGKYVELRCDPISGHTALYWYRQSLGQGPEFLIYFQGTGAADDSGLPNDRFFAVRPEGSVSTLKIQRTERGDSAVYLCASSSRTGRATGELFFGEGSRLTVL.

J is TRBJ2-2 and V is TRBV5-4; 8 bases match TRBD2. The CDR3 has 16 residues. The J segment lost 4 bases and the V segment lost 2 bases, leaving 7 bases of the junction unmatched. Germline lookup yields CDR1 SGHNT and CDR2 YYREEE (reference sequence). The CDR3 sequence is CASSFSGTRGTGELFF. The CDR3 DNA follows: TGTGCCAGCAGCTTTTCCGGGACTAGGGGCACCGGGGAGCTGTTTTTT. The whole variable domain, remainder taken from reference TRBV5-4 and TRBJ2-2, is ETGVTQSPTHLIKTRGQQVTLRCSSQSGHNTVSWYQQALGQGPQFIFQYYREEENGRGNFPPRFSGLQFPNYSSELNVNALELDDSALYLCASSFSGTRGTGELFFGEGSRLTVL.

The gene calls are TRBV18 and TRBJ2-1; D remains ambiguous. From germline, CDR1 is KGHSH and CDR2 LQKENI. CDR3 length: 13 residues. The V and J ends lost 6 bases and 8 bases respectively, with 14 bases between them. The CDR3 reads CASSPGRSDEQFF. The CDR3 DNA follows: TGTGCCAGCTCCCCCGGCCGCTCCGATGAGCAGTTCTTC.

The rearrangement joins TRBV5-4 to TRBJ2-7, with D possibly TRBD2 on 6 matching bases. CDR1 and CDR2 (germline): SGHNT, YYREEE (reference sequence). Trimming removed 0 bases from V and 5 bases from J, with 9 bases in between. The CDR3 has 13 amino acids. The CDR3, as DNA: TGTGCCAGCAGCTTGGGGGGACTCGACGAGCAGTACTTC. This codes for CASSLGGLDEQYF.